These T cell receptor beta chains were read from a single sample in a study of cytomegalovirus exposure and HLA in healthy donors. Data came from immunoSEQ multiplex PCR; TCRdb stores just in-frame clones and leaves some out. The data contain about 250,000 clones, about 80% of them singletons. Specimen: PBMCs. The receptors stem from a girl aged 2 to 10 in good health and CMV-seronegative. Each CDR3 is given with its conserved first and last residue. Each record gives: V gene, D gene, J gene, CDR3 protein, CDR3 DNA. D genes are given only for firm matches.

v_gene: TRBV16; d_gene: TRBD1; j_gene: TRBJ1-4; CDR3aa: CASSQTGTGKNEKLFF; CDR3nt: TGTGCCAGCAGCCAAACTGGGACAGGGAAGAATGAAAAACTGTTTTTT
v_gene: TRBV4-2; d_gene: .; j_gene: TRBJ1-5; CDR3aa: CASSQDSRQPDHQPQHF; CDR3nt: TGTGCCAGCAGCCAAGATTCTCGACAGCCCGACCATCAGCCCCAGCATTTT
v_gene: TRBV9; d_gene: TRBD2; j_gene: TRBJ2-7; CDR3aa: CASSVDVAGGPGEQYF; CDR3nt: TGTGCCAGCAGCGTAGATGTGGCGGGAGGGCCGGGGGAGCAGTACTTC
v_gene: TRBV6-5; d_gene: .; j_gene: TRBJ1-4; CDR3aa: CASSSRGGDEKLFF; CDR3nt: TGTGCCAGCAGTTCTCGGGGAGGGGATGAAAAACTGTTTTTT
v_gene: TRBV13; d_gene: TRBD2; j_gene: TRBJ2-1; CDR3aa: CASSLTSGRPPNEQFF; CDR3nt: TGTGCCAGCAGCCTTACTAGCGGGCGGCCCCCCAATGAGCAGTTCTTC
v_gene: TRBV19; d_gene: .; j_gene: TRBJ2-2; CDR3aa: CASSINPGHTNTGELFF; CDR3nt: TGTGCCAGTAGTATAAACCCGGGACATACGAACACCGGGGAGCTGTTTTTT
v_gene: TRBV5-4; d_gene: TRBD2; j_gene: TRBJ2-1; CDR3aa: CASSLGSSGHNEQFF; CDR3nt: TGTGCCAGCAGCTTGGGATCTAGCGGCCACAATGAGCAGTTCTTC
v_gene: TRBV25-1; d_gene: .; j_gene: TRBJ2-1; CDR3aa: CASSVKLNEQFF; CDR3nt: TGTGCCAGCAGTGTAAAACTCAATGAGCAGTTCTTC
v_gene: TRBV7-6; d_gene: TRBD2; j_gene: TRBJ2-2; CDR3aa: CASSFTQGLAGTGELFF; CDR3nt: TGTGCCAGCAGCTTTACCCAAGGACTAGCGGGAACGGGGGAGCTGTTTTTT
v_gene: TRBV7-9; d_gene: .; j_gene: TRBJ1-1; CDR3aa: CASSPEDTEAFF; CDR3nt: TGTGCCAGCAGCCCAGAGGACACTGAAGCTTTCTTT
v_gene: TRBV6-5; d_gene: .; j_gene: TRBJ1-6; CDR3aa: CASSYTGGWDSPLHF; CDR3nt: TGTGCCAGCAGTTACACGGGGGGATGGGACTCACCCCTCCACTTT
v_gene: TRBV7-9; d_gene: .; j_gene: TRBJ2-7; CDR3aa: CASSLLSTGYGNEQYF; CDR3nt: TGTGCCAGCAGCCTCCTATCCACAGGGTATGGGAACGAGCAGTACTTC
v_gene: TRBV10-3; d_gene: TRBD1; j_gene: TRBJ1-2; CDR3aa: CAIRHSPGQGDGYTF; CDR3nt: TGTGCCATCAGACATTCGCCGGGACAGGGCGACGGCTACACCTTC
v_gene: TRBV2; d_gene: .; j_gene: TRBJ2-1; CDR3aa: CASLGEDKINEQFF; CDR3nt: TGTGCCAGCTTGGGGGAGGACAAGATCAATGAGCAGTTCTTC
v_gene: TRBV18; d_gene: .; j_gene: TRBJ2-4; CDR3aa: CASSPRGNVAKNIQYF; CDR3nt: TGTGCCAGCTCACCCCGAGGAAATGTAGCCAAAAACATTCAGTACTTC
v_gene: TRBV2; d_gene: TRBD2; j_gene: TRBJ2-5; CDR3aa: CASSEAGGRETQYF; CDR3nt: TGTGCCAGCAGTGAAGCGGGGGGGAGGGAGACCCAGTACTTC